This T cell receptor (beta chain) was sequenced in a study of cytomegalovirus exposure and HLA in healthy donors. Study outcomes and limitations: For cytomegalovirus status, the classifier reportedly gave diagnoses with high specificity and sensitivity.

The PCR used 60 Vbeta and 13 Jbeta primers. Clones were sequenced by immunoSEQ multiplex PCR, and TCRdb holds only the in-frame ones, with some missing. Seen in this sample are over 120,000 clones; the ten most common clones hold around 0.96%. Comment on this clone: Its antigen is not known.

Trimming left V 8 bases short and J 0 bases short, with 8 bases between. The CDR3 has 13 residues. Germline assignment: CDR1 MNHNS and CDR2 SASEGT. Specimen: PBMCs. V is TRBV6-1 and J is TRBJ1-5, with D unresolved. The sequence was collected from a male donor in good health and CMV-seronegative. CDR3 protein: CASGPYSNQPQHF. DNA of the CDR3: TGTGCCAGCGGCCCGTATAGCAATCAGCCCCAGCATTTT.